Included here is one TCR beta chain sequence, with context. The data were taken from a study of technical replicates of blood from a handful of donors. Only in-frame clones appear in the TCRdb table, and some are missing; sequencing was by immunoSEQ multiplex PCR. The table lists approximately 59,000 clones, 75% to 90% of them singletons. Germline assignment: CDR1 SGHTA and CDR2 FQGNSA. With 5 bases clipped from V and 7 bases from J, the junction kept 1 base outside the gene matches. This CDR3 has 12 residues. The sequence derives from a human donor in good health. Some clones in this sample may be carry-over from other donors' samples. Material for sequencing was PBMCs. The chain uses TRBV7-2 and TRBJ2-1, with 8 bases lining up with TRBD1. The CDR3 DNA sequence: TGTGCCAGCAGCCACAGGGGGAATGAGCAGTTCTTC. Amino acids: CASSHRGNEQFF.